These T cell receptor beta chains were read from a single sample in a study of T cell changes during pregnancy in multiple sclerosis. The method was immunoSEQ multiplex PCR; TCRdb's version includes in-frame clones alone and lacks a portion of them. Of under 90,000 clones listed, 94% are singletons. The sequenced sample was peripheral blood, obtained in the second trimester of pregnancy. These receptors were collected from a female donor in good health, enrolled as a control in a pregnancy study. The CDR3 runs from the conserved cysteine through the conserved F or W. A D gene is named only where the DNA matches it firmly. Clone size, where shown, is once, few, many, or a class for clones that have expanded.

TRBV29-1	TRBJ1-1	-	-	TGCAGCGTTGAAAGGGGGGGCGCCCGGAACACTGAAGCTTTCTTT	CSVERGGARNTEAFF
TRBV28	TRBJ2-7	-	-	TGTGCCAGCAGTCAGGGATCTCGACCCTACGAGCAGTACTTC	CASSQGSRPYEQYF
TRBV28	TRBJ1-2	-	-	TGTGCCAGCAGTCTAGCCTCGGAAAGGTGGGGCTACACCTTC	CASSLASERWGYTF
TRBV5-6	TRBJ2-2	TRBD1	-	TGTGCCAGCAGCGGGAGTAGGGGGCGGTTCGGGGAGCTGTTTTTT	CASSGSRGRFGELFF
TRBV2	TRBJ1-5	TRBD1	-	TGTGCCGGGGGGACAGGGGGAGACCAGCCCCAGCATTTT	CAGGTGGDQPQHF
TRBV29-1	TRBJ2-5	TRBD1	-	TGCAGCGGTGGGACAGAGACTCAAGAGACCCAGTACTTC	CSGGTETQETQYF
TRBV6-5	TRBJ1-3	TRBD1	once	TGTGCCAGCAGTCGACAGGGAAGCTCTGGAAACACCATATATTTT	CASSRQGSSGNTIYF
TRBV4-1	TRBJ2-7	TRBD2	-	TGCGCCAGCAGCCAAAGGGTTAGCGGGGGGAGCTCCTACGAGCAGTACTTC	CASSQRVSGGSSYEQYF
TRBV9	TRBJ2-5	-	-	TGTGCCAGCAACGTCCAGGGGCCACAAGAGACCCAGTACTTC	CASNVQGPQETQYF
TRBV28	TRBJ2-5	TRBD2	-	TGTGCCAGTTTTCCCAAGCGGGAAAGACAAGAGACCCAGTACTTC	CASFPKRERQETQYF
TRBV10-3	TRBJ2-3	-	-	TGTGCCATCTCTAGCAGCACAGATACGCAGTATTTT	CAISSSTDTQYF
TRBV29-1	TRBJ2-5	-	once	TGCAGCGTTGAAGATAGAACAGCCCGAGAGACCCAGTACTTC	CSVEDRTARETQYF
TRBV18	TRBJ2-3	-	-	TGTGCCAGCTCACCAAACGGGGGCACAGATACGCAGTATTTT	CASSPNGGTDTQYF
TRBV5-1	TRBJ2-7	TRBD1	-	TGCGCCAGCAGCCCCGTGACAGGGGCCTACGAGCAGTACTTC	CASSPVTGAYEQYF
TRBV19	TRBJ2-2	TRBD2	-	TGTGCCAGTAGTATTAGTCCGGGAGGAAACACCGGGGAGCTGTTTTTT	CASSISPGGNTGELFF
TRBV4-1	TRBJ2-7	TRBD2	-	TGCGCCAGCAGCCAAGATAGGGCTAGCGGGAGGAACGAGCAGTACTTC	CASSQDRASGRNEQYF
TRBV27	TRBJ2-7	TRBD2	-	TGTGCCAGCAGTCCCACGGGGGAGGGCGGCTACGAGCAGTACTTC	CASSPTGEGGYEQYF
TRBV19	TRBJ1-4	TRBD1	-	TGTGCCAGTACCGACAGGGGATACGCAACTAATGAAAAACTGTTTTTT	CASTDRGYATNEKLFF
TRBV5-8	TRBJ2-7	TRBD1	-	TGTGCCAGCAGTTCGGACAGGGGAAGCTCCTACGAGCAGTACTTC	CASSSDRGSSYEQYF
TRBV6-5	TRBJ2-7	TRBD2	-	TGTGCCAGCAGTTATTCGACTAGCGGGAGTTACGAGCAGTACTTC	CASSYSTSGSYEQYF
TRBV5-1	TRBJ2-3	TRBD1	-	TGCGCCAGCAGCTCGACAGGGGGCACAGATACGCAGTATTTT	CASSSTGGTDTQYF
TRBV2	TRBJ2-3	-	-	TGTGCCAGCAGGCGGGGCGGGACCCCCACAGATACGCAGTATTTT	CASRRGGTPTDTQYF
TRBV11-3	TRBJ2-1	-	-	TGTGCCAGCAGCCTCGGTACTTACAATGAGCAGTTCTTC	CASSLGTYNEQFF
TRBV6-5	TRBJ2-7	TRBD1	-	TGTGCCAGCAGTTACTCCCAGGGGGTAATCTCCTACGAGCAGTACTTC	CASSYSQGVISYEQYF
TRBV15	TRBJ2-7	TRBD1	-	TGTGCCACCAGCCGAGGGACAGGGTTGTACGAGCAGTACTTC	CATSRGTGLYEQYF